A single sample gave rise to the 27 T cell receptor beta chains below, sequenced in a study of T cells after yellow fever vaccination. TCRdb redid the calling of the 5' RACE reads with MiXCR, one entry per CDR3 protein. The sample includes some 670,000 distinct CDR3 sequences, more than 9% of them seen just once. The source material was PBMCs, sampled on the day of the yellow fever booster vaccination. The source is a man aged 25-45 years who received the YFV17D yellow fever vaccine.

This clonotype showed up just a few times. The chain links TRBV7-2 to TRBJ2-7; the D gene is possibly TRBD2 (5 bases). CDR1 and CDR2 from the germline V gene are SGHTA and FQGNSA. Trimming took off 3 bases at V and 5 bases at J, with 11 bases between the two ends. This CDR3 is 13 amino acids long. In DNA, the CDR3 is TGTGCCAGCAGCTTGAGGGATTCCCACGAGCAGTACTTC. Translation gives CASSLRDSHEQYF.

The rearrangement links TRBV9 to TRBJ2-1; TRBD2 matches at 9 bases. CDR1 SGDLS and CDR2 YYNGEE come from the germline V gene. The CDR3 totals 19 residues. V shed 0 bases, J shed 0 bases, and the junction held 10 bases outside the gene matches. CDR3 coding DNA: TGTGCCAGCAGCGTAGGAGGGACTAGCCCGGGAGGCTCCTACAATGAGCAGTTCTTC. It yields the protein CASSVGGTSPGGSYNEQFF.

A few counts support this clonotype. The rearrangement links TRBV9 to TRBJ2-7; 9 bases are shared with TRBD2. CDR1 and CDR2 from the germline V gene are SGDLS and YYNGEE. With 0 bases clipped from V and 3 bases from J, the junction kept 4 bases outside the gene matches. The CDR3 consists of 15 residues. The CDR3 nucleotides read TGTGCCAGCAGCGTAGAAGGTAGCGGGAGCTACGAGCAGTACTTC. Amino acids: CASSVEGSGSYEQYF.

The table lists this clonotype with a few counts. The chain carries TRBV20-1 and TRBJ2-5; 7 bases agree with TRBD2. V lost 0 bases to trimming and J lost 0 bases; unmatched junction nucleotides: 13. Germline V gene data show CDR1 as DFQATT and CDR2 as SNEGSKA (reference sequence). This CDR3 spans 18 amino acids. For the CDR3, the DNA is TGCAGTGCTAGAGATCTTTATCCGAGACTAGCAGACCAAGAGACCCAGTACTTC. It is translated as CSARDLYPRLADQETQYF.

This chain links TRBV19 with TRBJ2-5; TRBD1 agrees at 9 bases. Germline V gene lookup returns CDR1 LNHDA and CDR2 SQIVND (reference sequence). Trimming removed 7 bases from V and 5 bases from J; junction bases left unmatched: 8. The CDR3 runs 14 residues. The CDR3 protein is CASKQTGGRETQYF. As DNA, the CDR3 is TGTGCCAGTAAGCAGACAGGGGGTAGGGAGACCCAGTACTTC.

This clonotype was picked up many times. The CDR3 protein is CASKLSGTKETQYF. The CDR3 bases are TGTGCCAGCAAACTAAGCGGGACAAAAGAGACCCAGTACTTC. V is TRBV12-3 or TRBV12-4 and J is TRBJ2-5, with D tentatively TRBD2 (7 bases). This CDR3 comprises 14 residues. Trimming left V 7 bases short and J 3 bases short, with 15 bases between.

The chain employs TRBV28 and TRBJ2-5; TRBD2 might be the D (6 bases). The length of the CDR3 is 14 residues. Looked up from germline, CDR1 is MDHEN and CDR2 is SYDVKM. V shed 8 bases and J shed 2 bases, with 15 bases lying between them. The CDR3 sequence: CASVRAGRQETQYF. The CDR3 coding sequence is TGTGCCAGCGTCCGGGCGGGAAGGCAAGAGACCCAGTACTTC.

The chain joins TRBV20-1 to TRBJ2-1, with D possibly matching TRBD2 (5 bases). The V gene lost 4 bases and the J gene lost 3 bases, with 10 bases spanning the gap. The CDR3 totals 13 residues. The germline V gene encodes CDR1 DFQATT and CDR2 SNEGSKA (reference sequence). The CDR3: CSATWTLYNEQFF. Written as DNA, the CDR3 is TGCAGTGCTACCTGGACTCTCTACAATGAGCAGTTCTTC.

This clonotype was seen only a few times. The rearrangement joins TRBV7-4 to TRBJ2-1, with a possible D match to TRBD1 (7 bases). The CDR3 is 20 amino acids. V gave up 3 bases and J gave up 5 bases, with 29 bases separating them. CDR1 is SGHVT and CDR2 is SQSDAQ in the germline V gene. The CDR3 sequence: CASSFPRDSTTRGGNNEQFF. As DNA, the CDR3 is TGTGCCAGCAGCTTTCCCCGGGACAGCACGACCAGGGGCGGGAACAATGAGCAGTTCTTC.

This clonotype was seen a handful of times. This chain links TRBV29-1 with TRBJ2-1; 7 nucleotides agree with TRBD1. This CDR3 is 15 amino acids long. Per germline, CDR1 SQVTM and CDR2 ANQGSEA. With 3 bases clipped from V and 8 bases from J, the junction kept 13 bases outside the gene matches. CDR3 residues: CSVEDTGDVSHEQFF. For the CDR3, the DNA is TGCAGCGTTGAGGACACAGGGGATGTGTCCCATGAGCAGTTCTTC.

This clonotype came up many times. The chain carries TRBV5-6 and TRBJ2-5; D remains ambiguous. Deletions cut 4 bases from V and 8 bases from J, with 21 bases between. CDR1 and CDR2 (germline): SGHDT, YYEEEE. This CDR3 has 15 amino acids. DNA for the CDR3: TGTGCCAGCAGCCAAACCCGGATCCCTGTTAACACCCAGTACTTC. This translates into CASSQTRIPVNTQYF.

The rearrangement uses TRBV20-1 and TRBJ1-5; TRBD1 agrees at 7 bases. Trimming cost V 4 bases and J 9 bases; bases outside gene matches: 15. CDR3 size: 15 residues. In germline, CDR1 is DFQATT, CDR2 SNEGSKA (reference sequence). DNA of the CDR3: TGCAGTGCTAAGACAGGGTCTTCCTTGAATTCGCCCCAGCATTTT. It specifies CSAKTGSSLNSPQHF.

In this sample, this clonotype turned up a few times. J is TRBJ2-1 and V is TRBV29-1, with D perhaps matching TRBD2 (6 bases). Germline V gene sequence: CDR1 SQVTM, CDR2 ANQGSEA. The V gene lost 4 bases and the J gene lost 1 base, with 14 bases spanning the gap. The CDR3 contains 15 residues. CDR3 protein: CSVVVGLASYNEQFF. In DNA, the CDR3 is TGCAGCGTTGTCGTCGGGCTAGCGTCCTACAATGAGCAGTTCTTC.

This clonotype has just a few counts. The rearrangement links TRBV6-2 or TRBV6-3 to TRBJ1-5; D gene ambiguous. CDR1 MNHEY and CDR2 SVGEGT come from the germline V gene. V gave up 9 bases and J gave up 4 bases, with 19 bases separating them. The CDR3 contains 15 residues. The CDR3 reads CASKSGGQPNQPQHF. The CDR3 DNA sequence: TGTGCCAGTAAGTCGGGTGGGCAGCCGAATCAGCCCCAGCATTTT.

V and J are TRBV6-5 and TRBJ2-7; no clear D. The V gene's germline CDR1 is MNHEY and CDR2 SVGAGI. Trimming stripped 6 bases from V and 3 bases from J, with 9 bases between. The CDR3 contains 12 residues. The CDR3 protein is CASSHPGYEQYF. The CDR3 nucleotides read TGTGCCAGCAGCCACCCGGGCTACGAGCAGTACTTC.

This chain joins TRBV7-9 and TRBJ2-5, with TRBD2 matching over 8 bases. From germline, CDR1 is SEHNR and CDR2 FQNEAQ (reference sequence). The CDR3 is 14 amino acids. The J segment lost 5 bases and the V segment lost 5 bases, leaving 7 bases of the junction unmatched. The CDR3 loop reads CASSTELAVETQYF. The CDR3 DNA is TGTGCCAGCAGCACGGAACTAGCGGTCGAGACCCAGTACTTC. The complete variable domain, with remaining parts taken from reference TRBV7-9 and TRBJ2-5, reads DTGVSQNPRHKITKRGQNVTFRCDPISEHNRLYWYRQTLGQGPEFLTYFQNEAQLEKSRLLSDRFSAERPKGSFSTLEIQRTEQGDSAMYLCASSTELAVETQYFGPGTRLLVL.

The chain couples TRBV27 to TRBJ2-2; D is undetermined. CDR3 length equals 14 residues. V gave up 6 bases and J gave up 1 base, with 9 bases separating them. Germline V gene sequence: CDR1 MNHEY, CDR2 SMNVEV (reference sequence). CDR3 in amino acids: CASRQPWNTGELFF. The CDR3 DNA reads TGTGCCAGCAGACAGCCGTGGAACACCGGGGAGCTGTTTTTT.

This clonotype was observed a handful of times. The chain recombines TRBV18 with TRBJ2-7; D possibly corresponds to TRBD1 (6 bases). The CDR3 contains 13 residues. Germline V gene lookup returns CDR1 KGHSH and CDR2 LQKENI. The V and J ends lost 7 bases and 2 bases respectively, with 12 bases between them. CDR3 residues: CASYRTAPYEQYF. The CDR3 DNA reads TGTGCCAGCTACAGGACAGCACCCTACGAGCAGTACTTC.

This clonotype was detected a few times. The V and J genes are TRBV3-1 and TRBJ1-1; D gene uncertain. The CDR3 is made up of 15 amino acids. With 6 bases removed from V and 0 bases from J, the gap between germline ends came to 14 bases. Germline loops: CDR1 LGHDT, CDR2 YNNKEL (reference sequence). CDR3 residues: CASRDLGSLNTEAFF. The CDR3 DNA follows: TGTGCCAGCAGGGACCTGGGAAGCTTGAACACTGAAGCTTTCTTT.

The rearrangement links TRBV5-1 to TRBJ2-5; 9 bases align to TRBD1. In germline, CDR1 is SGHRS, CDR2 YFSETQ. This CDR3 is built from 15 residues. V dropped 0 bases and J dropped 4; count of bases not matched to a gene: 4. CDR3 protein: CASSLGRGQGETQYF. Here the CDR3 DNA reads TGCGCCAGCAGCTTGGGCAGGGGACAGGGAGAGACCCAGTACTTC.

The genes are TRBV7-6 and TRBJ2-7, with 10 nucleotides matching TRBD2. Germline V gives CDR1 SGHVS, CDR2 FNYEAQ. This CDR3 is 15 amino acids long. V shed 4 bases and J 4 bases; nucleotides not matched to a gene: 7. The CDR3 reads CASSSGASGRYEQYF. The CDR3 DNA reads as TGTGCCAGCAGCTCCGGGGCTAGCGGGAGATACGAGCAGTACTTC.

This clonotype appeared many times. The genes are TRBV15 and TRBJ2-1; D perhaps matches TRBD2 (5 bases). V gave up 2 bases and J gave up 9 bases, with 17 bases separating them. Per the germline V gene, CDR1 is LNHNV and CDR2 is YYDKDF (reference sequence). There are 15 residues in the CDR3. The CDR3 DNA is TGTGCCACCAGCAGATGTAATAAAGCGGAATGTGAGCAGTTCTTC. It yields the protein CATSRCNKAECEQFF.

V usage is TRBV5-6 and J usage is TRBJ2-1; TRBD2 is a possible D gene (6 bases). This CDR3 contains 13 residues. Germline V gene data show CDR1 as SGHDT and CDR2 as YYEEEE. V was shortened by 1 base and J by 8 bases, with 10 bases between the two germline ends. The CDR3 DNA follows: TGTGCCAGCAGCTTGTCAACGGGAGATGAGCAGTTCTTC. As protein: CASSLSTGDEQFF.

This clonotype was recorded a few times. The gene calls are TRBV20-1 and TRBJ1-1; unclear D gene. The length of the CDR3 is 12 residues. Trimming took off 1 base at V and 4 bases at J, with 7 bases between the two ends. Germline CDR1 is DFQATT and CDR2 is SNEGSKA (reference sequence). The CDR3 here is CSARVKGTEAFF. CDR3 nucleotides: TGCAGTGCTAGAGTAAAGGGCACTGAAGCTTTCTTT.

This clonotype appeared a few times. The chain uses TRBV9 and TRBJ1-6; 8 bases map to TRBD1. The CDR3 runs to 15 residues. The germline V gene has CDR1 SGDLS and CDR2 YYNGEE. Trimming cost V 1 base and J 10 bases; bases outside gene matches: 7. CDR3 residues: CASSVYGTGESPLHF. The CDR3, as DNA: TGTGCCAGCAGCGTATATGGGACAGGTGAATCACCCCTCCACTTT.

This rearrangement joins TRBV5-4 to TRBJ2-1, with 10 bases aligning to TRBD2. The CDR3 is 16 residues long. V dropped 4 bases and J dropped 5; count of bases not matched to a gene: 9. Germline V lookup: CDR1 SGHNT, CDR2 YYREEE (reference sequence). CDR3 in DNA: TGTGCCAGCAGCCCCCCCTGGACTAGCGGAGACAATGAGCAGTTCTTC. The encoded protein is CASSPPWTSGDNEQFF.

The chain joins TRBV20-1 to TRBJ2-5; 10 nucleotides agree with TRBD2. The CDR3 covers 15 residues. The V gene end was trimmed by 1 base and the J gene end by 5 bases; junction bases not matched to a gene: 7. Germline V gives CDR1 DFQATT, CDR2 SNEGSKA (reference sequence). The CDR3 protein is CSARVPGLAHETQYF. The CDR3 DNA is TGCAGTGCTAGAGTGCCGGGACTAGCGCACGAGACCCAGTACTTC.